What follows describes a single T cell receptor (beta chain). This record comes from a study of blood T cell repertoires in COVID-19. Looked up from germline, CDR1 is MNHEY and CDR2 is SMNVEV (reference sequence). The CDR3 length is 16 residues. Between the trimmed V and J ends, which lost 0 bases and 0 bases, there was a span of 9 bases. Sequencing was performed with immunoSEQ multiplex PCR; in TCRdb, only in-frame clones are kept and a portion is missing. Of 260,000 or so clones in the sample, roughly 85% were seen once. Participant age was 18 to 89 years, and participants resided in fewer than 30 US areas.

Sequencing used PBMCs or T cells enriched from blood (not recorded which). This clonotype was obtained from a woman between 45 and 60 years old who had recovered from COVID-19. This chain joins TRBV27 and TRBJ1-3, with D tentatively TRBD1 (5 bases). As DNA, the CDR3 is TGTGCCAGCAGTTTATCGACCAGGGACTCTGGAAACACCATATATTTT. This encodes CASSLSTRDSGNTIYF.